This T cell receptor beta chain was obtained from a study of a mutant IDH1 vaccine in newly diagnosed glioma. Study background: Treated patients had a mean age of roughly 40 years and a 62.5% male, about 40% female split.

Documented time point: week 5, during vaccination. Each dose delivered 300 ug of mutant IDH1 20-mer peptide subcutaneously with imiquimod. The CDR3 runs to 11 residues. The germline CDR1 and CDR2 sequences are GTSNPN and SVGIG (reference sequence). V gave up 3 bases and J gave up 11 bases, with 13 bases separating them. TCRdb's table, derived via immunoSEQ multiplex PCR, lists solely in-frame clones and lacks some. The table lists tens of thousands of clones, approximately 79% of them singletons. Comments on this clone: Its specificity is not known.

V gene TRBV30 combines with J gene TRBJ1-1; D is ambiguous. The sequence was collected from a man in his forties with glioma. Some clones in this sample may be carry-over from other donors' samples. The sample consisted of PBMCs, taken from a glioma patient whose treatment included an IDH1 peptide vaccine. The CDR3 DNA follows: TGTGCCTGGAGCGGAGGGTTTGAGGCTTTCTTT. Its translation: CAWSGGFEAFF. Full variable domain (remainder filled in from reference TRBV30 and TRBJ1-1): SQTIHQWPATLVQPVGSPLSLECTVEGTSNPNLYWYRQAAGRGLQLLFYSVGIGQISSEVPQNLSASRPQDRQFILSSKKLLLSDSGFYLCAWSGGFEAFFGQGTRLTVV.